These 12 T cell receptor beta chains share one sample of origin, sequenced in a study of blood T cell repertoires in COVID-19. Profiled with immunoSEQ multiplex PCR; TCRdb holds only in-frame clones, not every one. The repertoire holds roughly 180,000 clones, with 79% as singletons. Sequences were obtained from peripheral blood. These receptors came from a woman aged 55-69 years with COVID-19, enrolled during active disease.

The count of this clone is one. The rearrangement uses TRBV28 and TRBJ2-5; maybe TRBD1 (5 bases). Trimming shortened V by 1 base and J by 5 bases, and 11 bases separated the two germline ends. CDR3 size: 14 residues. CDR1 is MDHEN, CDR2 SYDVKM, per germline. CDR3 bases: TGTGCCAGCAGTTTATCGGCAGGGCAGGAGACCCAGTACTTC. Translating it yields CASSLSAGQETQYF. Supplemented by reference TRBV28 and TRBJ2-5, the full variable domain reads DVKVTQSSRYLVKRTGEKVFLECVQDMDHENMFWYRQDPGLGLRLIYFSYDVKMKEKGDIPEGYSVSREKKERFSLILESASTNQTSMYLCASSLSAGQETQYFGPGTRLLVL.

The chain joins TRBV27 to TRBJ1-1; the D gene is possibly TRBD1 (6 bases). V lost 4 bases and J 5 bases, leaving 17 bases between the germline ends. Germline assignment: CDR1 MNHEY and CDR2 SMNVEV (reference sequence). This CDR3 comprises 15 residues. CDR3 amino acids: CASSSLTRGPTEAFF. The CDR3 DNA is TGTGCCAGCAGTTCGCTCACCAGGGGACCTACTGAAGCTTTCTTT.

J is TRBJ2-7 and V is TRBV28; D possibly corresponds to TRBD1 (6 bases). V shed 3 bases and J shed 1 base, with 10 bases lying between them. The V gene's germline CDR1 is MDHEN and CDR2 SYDVKM. This CDR3 comprises 14 residues. Here the CDR3 reads CASSLAGASYEQYV. CDR3 in DNA: TGTGCCAGCAGTTTGGCAGGGGCTTCCTACGAGCAGTACGTC.

This clone was seen a handful of times. The genes are TRBV5-1 and TRBJ2-3; 7 bases line up with TRBD1. CDR1 is SGHRS, CDR2 YFSETQ, per germline. The CDR3 runs 15 residues. The junction had 4 bases not matched to a gene; V was cut back by 0 bases and J by 3 bases. This chain's CDR3 is CASSLVGGFTDTQYF. As DNA, the CDR3 is TGCGCCAGCAGCTTGGTAGGGGGCTTTACAGATACGCAGTATTTT.

The V call is TRBV4-2, the J call TRBJ2-1; 8 bases are a match to TRBD1. Per the germline V gene, CDR1 is LGHNA and CDR2 is YNFKEQ. The CDR3 loop spans 18 amino acids. V lost 3 bases, J lost 6 bases, and 16 bases stayed unmatched. This chain's CDR3 is CASSQRGSGTGVGNEQFF. DNA for the CDR3: TGTGCCAGCAGCCAGAGGGGCTCGGGGACAGGAGTGGGCAATGAGCAGTTCTTC.

In its sample, this clone was seen once. The V and J genes are TRBV2 and TRBJ2-1; D is perhaps TRBD2 (7 bases). The CDR3 is 16 amino acids. The V end lost 3 bases, the J end lost 7 bases, and 19 bases lay between the germline ends. In germline, CDR1 is SNHLY, CDR2 FYNNEI. CDR3 amino acids: CASSDPRGREINEQFF. The CDR3, as DNA: TGTGCCAGCAGTGATCCCCGGGGGCGGGAGATTAATGAGCAGTTCTTC.

This clone was seen a handful of times. The chain combines TRBV3-1 (or the pseudogene TRBV3-2) with TRBJ2-6, with 12 bases aligning to TRBD1. V was clipped by 3 bases and J by 4 bases; unmatched bases: 16. The germline V gene encodes CDR1 LGHDT and CDR2 YNNKEL (reference sequence). The CDR3 has 21 residues. This chain's CDR3 is CASSQEGVTGTGGSGANVLTF. CDR3 coding DNA: TGTGCCAGCAGCCAGGAAGGGGTGACCGGGACAGGGGGCTCCGGGGCCAACGTCCTGACTTTC.

In DNA form, the CDR3 reads TGTGCCACCAGTGAGGGGACTAGCGGGAGGGCCGTCACCGGGGAGCTGTTTTTT. Encoded protein: CATSEGTSGRAVTGELFF. The gene calls are TRBV24-1 and TRBJ2-2, with 16 bases fitting TRBD2. J lost 4 bases, V lost 4 bases, and 5 bases had no gene match. The germline CDR1 and CDR2 sequences are KGHDR and SFDVKD. This CDR3 region has 18 residues.

The rearrangement uses TRBV5-1 and TRBJ2-3, with D hard to call. The CDR3 length is 16 residues. CDR1 and CDR2 (germline): SGHRS, YFSETQ. The V and J ends lost 4 bases and 0 bases respectively, with 15 bases between them. For the CDR3, the DNA is TGCGCCAGCAGCCCCGGTGGTTTCCTCAGCACAGATACGCAGTATTTT. Its translation is CASSPGGFLSTDTQYF.

The genes are TRBV3-1 (or the pseudogene TRBV3-2) and TRBJ1-1; D is uncertain. This CDR3 spans 13 amino acids. The germline V gene encodes CDR1 LGHDT and CDR2 YNNKEL (reference sequence). Trimming took off 1 base at V and 1 base at J, with 4 bases between the two ends. DNA of the CDR3: TGTGCCAGCAGCCAAGGCGGGAACACTGAAGCTTTCTTT. Translating gives CASSQGGNTEAFF.

The CDR3 DNA reads as TGCGCCAGTAGACCGGACAGGGCCGATTTGAACACTGAAGCTTTCTTT. It yields the protein CASRPDRADLNTEAFF. This chain uses TRBV5-1 with TRBJ1-1, with TRBD1 matching 8 bases. CDR3 length: 16 amino acids. With 8 bases clipped from V and 0 bases from J, the junction kept 12 bases outside the gene matches. Germline CDR1 is SGHRS and CDR2 is YFSETQ.

This clone was found once. The chain combines TRBV7-2 with TRBJ1-2, with D unresolved. CDR3 size: 13 residues. V lost 4 bases, J lost 5 bases, and 11 bases lay in between. Germline CDR1 SGHTA, CDR2 FQGNSA. The CDR3 loop reads CASSSYVSYGYTF. CDR3 nucleotide sequence: TGTGCCAGCAGCTCGTATGTCTCTTATGGCTACACCTTC.